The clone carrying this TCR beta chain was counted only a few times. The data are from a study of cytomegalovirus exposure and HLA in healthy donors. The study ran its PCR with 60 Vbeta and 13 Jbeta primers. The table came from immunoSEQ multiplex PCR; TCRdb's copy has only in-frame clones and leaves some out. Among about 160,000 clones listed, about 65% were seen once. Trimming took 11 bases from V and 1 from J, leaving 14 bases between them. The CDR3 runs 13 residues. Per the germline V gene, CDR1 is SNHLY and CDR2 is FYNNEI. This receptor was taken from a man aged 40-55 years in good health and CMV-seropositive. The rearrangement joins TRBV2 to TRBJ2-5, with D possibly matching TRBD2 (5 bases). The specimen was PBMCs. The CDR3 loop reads CAGYERAQETQYF. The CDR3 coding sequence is TGTGCCGGATACGAGAGGGCCCAAGAGACCCAGTACTTC.